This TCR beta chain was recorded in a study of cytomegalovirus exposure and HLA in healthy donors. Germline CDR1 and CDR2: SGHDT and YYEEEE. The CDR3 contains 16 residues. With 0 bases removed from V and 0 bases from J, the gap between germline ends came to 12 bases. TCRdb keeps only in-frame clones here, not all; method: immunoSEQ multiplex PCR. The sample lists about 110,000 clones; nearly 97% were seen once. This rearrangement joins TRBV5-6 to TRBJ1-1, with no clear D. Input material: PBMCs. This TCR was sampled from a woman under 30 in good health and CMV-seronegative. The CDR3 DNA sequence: TGTGCCAGCAGCTTGGCGGGTGTTAGCATGAACACTGAAGCTTTCTTT. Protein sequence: CASSLAGVSMNTEAFF.